Detailed here is one T cell receptor (beta chain). The use of a sample-barcoded 5' primer and a J-beta primer mix characterized a second PCR of about 7 to 12 cycles. Every cDNA was tagged by a template-switch adaptor with 12 random nucleotides. Sequencing yielded, for each sample, at least 3 million paired-end reads carrying CDR3. Each CDR3 protein is one row after TCRdb ran MiXCR on the 5' RACE reads. The data contain about 1,400,000 distinct CDR3 sequences, around 59% of them singletons. The source of the sample is a study of blood T cells in healthy people across ages. Germline CDR1 and CDR2: SGHRS and YFSETQ. After removal of 2 bases from V and 6 bases from J, the junction contained 16 bases not matched to a gene. CDR3 length: 18 amino acids.

The chain uses TRBV5-1 and TRBJ1-4, with 7 bases fitting TRBD1. Source material: blood. This TCR was recovered from a young man in good health. CDR3 bases: TGCGCCAGCAGCTTTACGTCCTCCGGAGGGACAGAACATGAAAAACTGTTTTTT. Translated, it gives CASSFTSSGGTEHEKLFF.